These T cell receptor beta chains were read from a single sample in a study of cytomegalovirus exposure and HLA in healthy donors. Only in-frame clones appear in the TCRdb table, and some are missing; sequencing was by immunoSEQ multiplex PCR. The table includes fewer than 90,000 clones, 75% to 90% detected once. Sequenced input: PBMCs. These TCRs come from a human donor in good health. The CDR3 runs from the conserved cysteine through the conserved F or W. A D gene is named only where the DNA matches it firmly. Clone size, where shown, is once, few, many, or a class for clones that have expanded.

D	J	V	size	DNA	CDR3
TRBD1	TRBJ2-6	TRBV5-1	.	TGCGCCAGCAGCTCCGACAGGGGGGAGAGTAGAGTCCTGACTTTC	CASSSDRGESRVLTF
.	TRBJ2-3	TRBV5-5	.	TGTGCCAGCAGCTTTGAGTCCGGCACAGATACGCAGTATTTT	CASSFESGTDTQYF
.	TRBJ1-1	TRBV11-2	few	TGTGCCAGCAGCTTCACAGGTGAAGGTGAAGCTTTCTTT	CASSFTGEGEAFF
TRBD2	TRBJ2-5	TRBV7-7	.	TGTGCTAGCAGCCTCGGACTAGCGGGGGGTCAAGAGACCCAGTACTTC	CASSLGLAGGQETQYF
TRBD2	TRBJ2-3	TRBV4-1	.	TGCGCCAGCAGCCAAGGGGGCGGGGGGGCCGGCACAGATACGCAGTATTTT	CASSQGGGGAGTDTQYF
.	TRBJ1-2	TRBV15	.	TGTGCCACCGCCGGGGGGCTAAGTGGCTACACCTTC	CATAGGLSGYTF
.	TRBJ1-1	TRBV9	.	TGCGCCAGCAGCGTAGGGGTAGGGGCCGGGTTGGGCACTGAAGCTTTCTTT	CASSVGVGAGLGTEAFF
TRBD1	TRBJ1-5	TRBV30	.	TGTGCCTGGGCGGCAGGGGGCAAGGCTTGGAATCAGCCCCAGCATTTT	CAWAAGGKAWNQPQHF
.	TRBJ2-7	TRBV5-4	.	TGTGCCAGCAGCTTGGCCAACTACGAGCAGTACTTC	CASSLANYEQYF
.	TRBJ1-4	TRBV7-2	once	TGTGCCAGCAGCTTTTTTGGCGGGATGGGAGAAAAACTGTTTTTT	CASSFFGGMGEKLFF
.	TRBJ2-7	TRBV5-1	.	TGCGCCAGCGTCAAGGAGGGCTCCTCCTACGAGCAGTACTTC	CASVKEGSSYEQYF
.	TRBJ1-1	TRBV20-1	few	TGCAGTGCCAGATCCGACACTGAAGCTTTCTTT	CSARSDTEAFF
TRBD1	TRBJ2-1	TRBV27	.	TGTGCCAGCAGTTCATACAGGGGGTTACGGGGCAATGAGCAGTTCTTC	CASSSYRGLRGNEQFF
.	TRBJ1-4	TRBV21-1	.	TGTGCCAGCAGCAGGCGACAGGGGATGATAGGGACTAATGAAAAACTGTTTTTT	CASSRRQGMIGTNEKLFF
.	TRBJ2-1	TRBV10-3	.	TGTGCCATCAGTGAGCCGAGCCTAGCTAGCTCCTACAATGAGCAGTTCTTC	CAISEPSLASSYNEQFF
.	TRBJ2-7	TRBV5-1	.	TGCGCCAGCAGCTTGGCCGAAGCAGGGTCCGAGCAGTACTTC	CASSLAEAGSEQYF